The source of this T cell receptor (beta chain) is a study of vaccination effects on CD4 cells after COVID-19. Study background: Each participant was given two doses of one vaccine (BNT162b2 or mRNA-1273).

Following 10 days of culture, CD4+ T cells were isolated. Vaccine recipients, nucleocapsid antibody negative, had no prior SARS-CoV-2 infection. As concerns this clone: Its target is not known.

Study outcomes and limitations: The study found marked clonal contraction of infection- and vaccine-induced clones late after vaccination.

Profiling relied on immunoSEQ multiplex PCR, and the TCRdb table lists in-frame clones only, not all of them. The table shows 45,000 to 50,000 clones, with 50% to 80% occurring only once. The CDR3 loop spans 14 amino acids. Trimming left V 3 bases short and J 2 bases short, with 9 bases between. CDR1 MNHEY and CDR2 SMNVEV come from the germline V gene (reference sequence). The sample consisted of CD4+ T cells from PBMCs cultured without peptide, taken before COVID-19 vaccination. This receptor was identified in a human donor who received a COVID-19 vaccine. The rearrangement uses TRBV27 and TRBJ2-3; D is perhaps TRBD2 (5 bases). CDR3 in DNA: TGTGCCAGCAGTTTGAGCGGTAACACAGATACGCAGTATTTT. This encodes CASSLSGNTDTQYF.